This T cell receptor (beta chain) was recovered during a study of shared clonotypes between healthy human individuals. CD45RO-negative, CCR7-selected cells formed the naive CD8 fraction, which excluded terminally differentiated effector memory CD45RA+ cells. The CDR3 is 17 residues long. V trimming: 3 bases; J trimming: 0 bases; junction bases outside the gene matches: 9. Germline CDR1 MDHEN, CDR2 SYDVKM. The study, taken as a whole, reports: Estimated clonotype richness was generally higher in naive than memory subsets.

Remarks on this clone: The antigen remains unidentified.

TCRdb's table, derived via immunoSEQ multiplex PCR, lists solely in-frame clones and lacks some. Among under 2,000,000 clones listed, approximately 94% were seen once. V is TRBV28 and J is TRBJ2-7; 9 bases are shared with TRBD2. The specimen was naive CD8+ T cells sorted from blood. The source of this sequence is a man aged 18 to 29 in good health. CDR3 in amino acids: CASSFGRLAASSYEQYF. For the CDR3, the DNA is TGTGCCAGCAGTTTTGGAAGACTAGCGGCCAGCTCCTACGAGCAGTACTTC.